This TCR beta chain was profiled in a study of T cell changes during pregnancy in multiple sclerosis (dated by TCRdb to the late 2010s). Broadly, across the study: The study examined how the T cell repertoire changed over the course of pregnancy in women with multiple sclerosis.

The germline V gene sets CDR1 to MGHRA and CDR2 to YSYEKL. The trim is 1 base for V and 5 bases for J, with a gap of 17 bases between the germline ends. Including the terminal cysteine and phenylalanine, the CDR3 comprises 16 residues. The DNA shown is the 48-base CDR3, in frame from base 1. Concerning this clone: The specificity of this receptor is unknown. No base qualities exist here, and no much larger clone lies one base off it.

The receptor library was made with the immunoSEQ multiplex PCR assay. TCRdb obtained this table from immuneACCESS and retained in-frame rearrangements with V and J assigned. These tables miss some clones; where compared with another copy, unresolved V genes account for less than half of the shortfall, and the remainder is unexplained. This sample lists about 40,000 clones; 92% were detected once. The ten top clones hold 13% of the sample. The receptor's source is a female donor with multiple sclerosis, enrolled in a pregnancy study. The chain is made from TRBV4-1 and TRBJ1-2; 6 matching bases give a weak D call of TRBD1. The sample here was CD8+ T cells from peripheral blood mononuclear cells, taken in the first trimester of pregnancy. The CDR3 amino acid sequence is: CASSQVLHSGAYGYTF. The DNA sequence follows: TGCGCCAGCAGCCAAGTCCTACACTCAGGGGCTTATGGCTACACCTTC.